The rows below give T cell receptor beta chains drawn from one sample of a study of blood T cells in healthy people across ages. TCRdb recomputed calls from the 5' RACE reads with MiXCR, one row per CDR3 protein. The sample includes roughly 1.6 million distinct CDR3 sequences, roughly 32% of them seen just once. Input material: blood. The receptors were sampled from a woman in her 30s in good health. Each CDR3 is given with its conserved first and last residue. A D gene is named only where the DNA matches it firmly. Expanded clones get a size class; other rows say once, few or many, or leave the size out.

len	j_gene	v_gene	abundance	d_gene	CDR3nt	CDR3aa
13	TRBJ2-7	TRBV7-2	many	TRBD2	TGTGCCAGCAGCTTACGACTAGCAGACGAGCAGTACTTC	CASSLRLADEQYF
15	TRBJ2-1	TRBV5-1	many	NA	TGTGCCAGCAGTCTTACGGGGGATTCCTACAATGAGCAGTTCTTC	CASSLTGDSYNEQFF
16	TRBJ2-1	TRBV3-1	NA	TRBD1	TGTGCCAGCAGCCTCACAGGGGCTTACTCCTACAATGAGCAGTTCTTC	CASSLTGAYSYNEQFF
16	TRBJ1-6	TRBV2	NA	NA	TGTGCCAGCAGTGTCGGCAGCCCTTCCTATAATTCACCCCTCCACTTT	CASSVGSPSYNSPLHF
15	TRBJ2-3	TRBV20-1	NA	NA	TGCAGTGCTCCCCCCGTGGCGCGGGGAACAGATACGCAGTATTTT	CSAPPVARGTDTQYF
13	TRBJ1-1	TRBV30	NA	NA	TGTGCCTGGAGTGTATCAAGGAACACTGAAGCTTTCTTT	CAWSVSRNTEAFF
14	TRBJ2-1	TRBV6-4	few	TRBD2	TGTGCCAGCAGTGACGGCGCGGGAGTCAATGAGCAGTTCTTC	CASSDGAGVNEQFF
15	TRBJ2-1	TRBV6-1	NA	NA	TGTGCCGGCAGCCCCCCTTGGGGTGTCTACAATGAGCAGTTCTTC	CAGSPPWGVYNEQFF
14	TRBJ2-1	TRBV20-1	few	TRBD2	TGCAGCGCCATAAAGCGGGGGGGAGTCAATGAGCAGTTCTTC	CSAIKRGGVNEQFF
14	TRBJ2-1	TRBV20-1	many	NA	TGCAGTGCTAGTCAGCAGATCAGCTACAATGAGCAGTTCTTC	CSASQQISYNEQFF
12	TRBJ2-3	TRBV4-1	NA	NA	TGCGCCAGCAGCCAAGCCCAGGATACGCAGTATTTT	CASSQAQDTQYF
15	TRBJ2-7	TRBV7-8	few	TRBD2	TGTGCCAGCATCCTAACGGGAGGGCCTCGGGACGAGCAGTACTTC	CASILTGGPRDEQYF
16	TRBJ1-5	TRBV6-1	NA	NA	TGTGCCAGCAGTGAAGGTCGCATCAGATCTAATCAGCCCCAGCATTTT	CASSEGRIRSNQPQHF
18	TRBJ2-3	TRBV20-1	NA	TRBD2	TGCAGTGCTAGAGATACCGGAGCGGGGGGCGCTAGCGCAGATACGCAGTATTTT	CSARDTGAGGASADTQYF
13	TRBJ2-1	TRBV2	few	TRBD2	TGTGCCACCGGGACTAGCGGGTGGGGTGAGCAGTTCTTC	CATGTSGWGEQFF
16	TRBJ1-1	TRBV20-1	NA	NA	TGCAGTGCTAGAGCTGGGGGGGGACACTTGAACACTGAAGCTTTCTTT	CSARAGGGHLNTEAFF
13	TRBJ2-7	TRBV7-9	many	NA	TGTGCCAGCAGCTTGACTGGGAACTACGAGCAGTACTTC	CASSLTGNYEQYF
13	TRBJ2-7	TRBV5-8	NA	NA	TGTGCCAGCAGCTTGGAGGCGGTCTACGAGCAGTACTTC	CASSLEAVYEQYF
12	TRBJ2-5	TRBV29-1	NA	TRBD2	TGCAGCGTTGAATCGCTGGGGGGGGAGCAGTACTTC	CSVESLGGEQYF
16	TRBJ2-1	TRBV5-1	NA	TRBD1	TGCGCCAGCAGCGCCTCCGGGACAGGGTCCTACAATGAGCAGTTCTTC	CASSASGTGSYNEQFF
13	TRBJ2-7	TRBV20-1	NA	TRBD1	TGCAGTGCAGGGACAGGGGGGACCTACGAGCAGTACTTC	CSAGTGGTYEQYF
15	TRBJ1-1	TRBV4-1	NA	NA	TGCGCCAGCAGCCAAGAAGGGATGGTGGGCACTGAAGCTTTCTTT	CASSQEGMVGTEAFF
14	TRBJ2-1	TRBV7-2	few	NA	TGTGCCAGCAGCTTAGATTTTAGCGAAAATGAGCAGTTCTTC	CASSLDFSENEQFF
13	TRBJ2-7	TRBV9	NA	NA	TGTGCCAGCAGTGGGACAAACAACTACGAGCAGTACTTC	CASSGTNNYEQYF
14	TRBJ2-7	TRBV29-1	many	TRBD2	TGCAGCGTTGTAGGGAGGGGCGGGGACTACGAGCAGTACTTC	CSVVGRGGDYEQYF
16	TRBJ2-7	TRBV7-8	NA	NA	TGTGCCAGCAGCTTAGCGCACGGGACCGAGCCCTACGAGCAGTACTTC	CASSLAHGTEPYEQYF
14	TRBJ2-1	TRBV6-1	NA	TRBD2	TGTGCCAGCGGGGGAAGCGGGAGCTACAATGAGCAGTTCTTC	CASGGSGSYNEQFF
15	TRBJ2-3	TRBV3-1	few	TRBD2	TGTGCCAGCAGCCCCAGCCATGCGGGAGCGGATACGCAGTATTTT	CASSPSHAGADTQYF
16	TRBJ2-1	TRBV11-2	many	NA	TGTGCCAGCAGCTTAAGGGGGGGACAGAAATTCGATGAGCAGTTCTTC	CASSLRGGQKFDEQFF
13	TRBJ2-5	TRBV20-1	NA	NA	TGCAGTGCTAGAGAGTGGACGGTAGAGACCCAGTACTTC	CSAREWTVETQYF
17	TRBJ1-5	TRBV20-1	NA	TRBD1	TGCAGTGCTAGAGATCCCAGGGGGCGGCATAGCAATCAGCCCCAGCATTTT	CSARDPRGRHSNQPQHF
17	TRBJ2-6	TRBV5-1	NA	NA	TGCGCCAGCAGCCCTCCGACGGGTTTCTCTGGGGCCAACGTCCTGACTTTC	CASSPPTGFSGANVLTF
16	TRBJ2-5	TRBV4-1	many	TRBD2	TGCGCCAGCAGCCATTATACTAGCGGCGTCAAAAATGGGCAGTACTTC	CASSHYTSGVKNGQYF
12	TRBJ2-5	TRBV7-9	NA	NA	TGTGCCAGCATCGGGCCCCAAGAGACCCAGTACTTC	CASIGPQETQYF
14	TRBJ2-1	TRBV7-9	NA	NA	TGTGCCAGCAGCTTAGGTTATCAGGGAAATGAGCAGTTCTTC	CASSLGYQGNEQFF